The sample holds a few counts of the clone carrying this T cell receptor beta chain. The target antigen is unknown. Germline V lookup: CDR1 KGHDR, CDR2 SFDVKD. There are 15 residues in the CDR3. The J segment lost 6 bases and the V segment lost 8 bases, leaving 8 bases of the junction unmatched. This record comes from a study of response to subunit inactivated influenza vaccine. A single record per CDR3 protein comes from TCRdb applying MiXCR to the RT-PCR reads. This table holds 450,000 to 600,000 distinct CDR3 sequences, approximately 17% found once. The study's findings and limits: New T cells are recruited in small numbers by each seasonal influenza vaccination, according to the authors' suggestion.

The source was CD4+ T cells sorted from PBMCs, collected 23 months after vaccination. The chain uses TRBV24-1 and TRBJ2-1; 11 bases map to TRBD1. The receptor was derived from a man between 50 and 75 years old who received an inactivated influenza vaccine. Here the CDR3 DNA reads TGTGCCACCAAAAGCTCCGGGACAGGGGGCAATGAGCAGTTCTTC. Amino acid sequence: CATKSSGTGGNEQFF.